This TCR beta chain was observed in a study of OX40 agonist ivuxolimab in advanced cancers. This CDR3 has 13 residues. Trimming cost V 3 bases and J 9 bases, with 12 bases left between them. Germline V CDR1 and CDR2: KGHSH, LQKENI. Repertoires were generated with immunoSEQ multiplex PCR, while TCRdb's copy carries only in-frame clones and drops some. The sample contains 100,000 to 120,000 clones, roughly 89% of which appear only once. The V gene is TRBV18, the J gene TRBJ1-5; D is ambiguous. The sequencing here drew on CD4+ or CD8+ T cells sorted from blood, taken in a trial of the OX40 agonist ivuxolimab. This receptor was taken from an adult with an advanced solid tumor such as melanoma, head and neck, liver or kidney cancer. CDR3 nucleotide sequence: TGTGCCAGCTCACCCTGGGCCACTGGGCCCCAGCATTTT. Amino acids: CASSPWATGPQHF. The full variable domain, its missing parts supplied by reference TRBV18 and TRBJ1-5, is NAGVMQNPRHLVRRRGQEARLRCSPMKGHSHVYWYRQLPEEGLKFMVYLQKENIIDESGMPKERFSAEFPKEGPSILRIQQVVRGDSAAYFCASSPWATGPQHFGDGTRLSIL.